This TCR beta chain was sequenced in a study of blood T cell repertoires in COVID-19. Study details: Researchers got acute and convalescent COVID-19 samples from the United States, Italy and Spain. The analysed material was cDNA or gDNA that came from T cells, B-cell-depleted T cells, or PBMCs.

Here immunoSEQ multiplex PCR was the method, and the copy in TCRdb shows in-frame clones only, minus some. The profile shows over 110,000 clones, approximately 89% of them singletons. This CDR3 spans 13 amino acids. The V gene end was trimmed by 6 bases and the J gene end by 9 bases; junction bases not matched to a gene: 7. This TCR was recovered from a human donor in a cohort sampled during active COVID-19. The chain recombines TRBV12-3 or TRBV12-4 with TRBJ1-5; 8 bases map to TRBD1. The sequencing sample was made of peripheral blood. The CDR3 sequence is CASSRRDRPPQHF. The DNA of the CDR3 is TGTGCCAGCAGCCGCCGGGACAGGCCGCCCCAGCATTTT.